A single sample is the source of the 11 T cell receptor beta chains below, sequenced in a study of glioma-infiltrating T cells. Amplification of TCR alpha and beta CDR3 regions from RNA used iRepertoire nested multiplex PCR. TCRdb passed the multiplex PCR reads through MiXCR, listing each CDR3 protein once. The table records roughly 190,000 distinct CDR3 sequences, over 30% of them present only once. The sequenced sample consisted of glioma tissue, nonneoplastic brain tissue, or PBMCs (not recorded which). The receptors stem from a human donor with low-grade glioma or glioblastoma, undergoing nonglioma brain surgery, or in good health (not recorded which).

This clonotype was recorded a few times. This chain links TRBV19 with TRBJ1-5; weak D call: TRBD1 (6 bases). This CDR3 comprises 14 residues. Germline V gene sequence: CDR1 LNHDA, CDR2 SQIVND (reference sequence). V was cut by 3 bases and J by 2 bases, with 8 bases left in between. CDR3 coding DNA: TGTGCCAGTAGTATGGACAGCCGCAATCAGCCCCAGCATTTT. Residues: CASSMDSRNQPQHF.

This clonotype came up many times. The chain has TRBV10-3 and TRBJ1-1; D is ambiguous. Trimming left V 1 base short and J 2 bases short, with 8 bases between. This CDR3 is built from 14 residues. Germline CDR1 and CDR2: ENHRY and SYGVKD. The CDR3 coding sequence is TGTGCCATCAGTGAGTTATGGGATAACACTGAAGCTTTCTTT. Translated, it gives CAISELWDNTEAFF.

Details on this clonotype: A read error may account for a junction end that differs from germline. The chain carries TRBV6-1 and TRBJ2-2, with a possible D match to TRBD2 (6 bases). Germline V gene data show CDR1 as MNHNS and CDR2 as SASEGT. This CDR3 has 21 amino acids. CDR3 in DNA: TGTGCCAGCAGCCAACGCGTTCCGGGAATAGCGGTTAGAGGCGACACCGGGGAGCTGTTTTTC. Translated, it gives CASSQRVPGIAVRGDTGELFF.

With regard to this clonotype: This sequence may be a read error, since a much larger clone differs from it by one base. The chain links TRBV20-1 to TRBJ2-7; 7 bases map to TRBD2. Per the germline V gene, CDR1 is DFQATT and CDR2 is SNEGSKA (reference sequence). The CDR3 runs 20 residues. The CDR3 spells CSARDFVVASGLPLSYKQYF. The CDR3 nucleotides read TGCAGTGCTAGAGATTTTGTGGTGGCTAGCGGTCTTCCTTTATCCTACAAGCAGTACTTC.

This clonotype was counted at least ten times. V usage is TRBV28 and J usage is TRBJ1-1; 8 nucleotides line up with TRBD1. The V and J ends lost 6 bases and 10 bases, in that order; junction bases with no gene match: 7. The CDR3 totals 12 residues. CDR1 and CDR2 from the germline V gene are MDHEN and SYDVKM. CDR3 protein: CASRRQGSVAFF. The CDR3 DNA sequence: TGTGCCAGCAGACGACAGGGGTCGGTAGCTTTCTTT.

There are many counts of this clonotype. This sequence joins TRBV4-2 and TRBJ2-1; the match to TRBD2 covers 10 bases. The CDR3 has 16 amino acids. Germline V gene data show CDR1 as LGHNA and CDR2 as YNFKEQ. With 0 bases clipped from V and 6 bases from J, the junction kept 5 bases outside the gene matches. The CDR3: CASSQDLSGRLNEQFF. The CDR3 DNA reads as TGTGCCAGCAGCCAAGATCTTAGCGGGAGGCTCAATGAGCAGTTCTTC.

This clonotype was counted only a few times. The J gene is TRBJ1-4, the V gene TRBV10-3; possibly TRBD1 for D (6 bases). The CDR3 is made up of 15 amino acids. Trimming stripped 0 bases from V and 6 bases from J, with 11 bases between. CDR1 and CDR2 (germline): ENHRY, SYGVKD. CDR3 DNA sequence: TGTGCCATCAGTGAGTCTGGGGGGGCTGATGAAAAACTGTTTTTT. Translation gives CAISESGGADEKLFF.

The chain is built from TRBV29-1 and TRBJ2-1, with D unresolved. V was trimmed by 2 bases and J by 2 bases, leaving 7 bases between them. From germline, CDR1 is SQVTM and CDR2 ANQGSEA. This CDR3 comprises 13 residues. Written as DNA, the CDR3 is TGCAGCGTTGAACCCTTTACCTACAATGAGCAGTTCTTC. Protein: CSVEPFTYNEQFF.

This chain uses TRBV12-3 or TRBV12-4 with TRBJ2-3; D unclear. Between the trimmed V and J ends, which lost 2 bases and 3 bases, there was a span of 9 bases. The CDR3 length is 14 residues. The CDR3 sequence: CASSLNQPTDTQYF. The DNA of the CDR3 is TGTGCCAGCAGTTTAAATCAACCGACAGATACGCAGTATTTT.

This clonotype was observed many times. This chain uses TRBV7-9 with TRBJ2-1; TRBD2 aligns across 10 bases. Losses at the gene ends were 1 base for V and 9 bases for J; bases not matched to a gene: 6. Germline CDR1 is SEHNR and CDR2 is FQNEAQ (reference sequence). There are 15 residues in the CDR3. The CDR3 loop is CASSLVPAGGPEQFF. The CDR3 DNA is TGTGCCAGCAGCTTAGTCCCAGCGGGAGGGCCTGAGCAGTTCTTC.

In its sample, this clonotype was seen many times. The chain uses TRBV12-3 or TRBV12-4 and TRBJ1-2; D is unclear. Trimming took 3 bases from V and 4 from J, leaving 12 bases between them. CDR3 length: 14 residues. CDR3: CASSFQARTYGYTF. The CDR3 DNA reads TGTGCCAGCAGTTTTCAGGCGAGGACCTATGGCTACACCTTC.